This T cell receptor beta chain was sequenced for a study of beta chain features in type 1 diabetes. Expressed TCRB transcripts were sequenced because the isolated RNA had all been reverse transcribed beforehand. The data were produced by immunoSEQ multiplex PCR, yet TCRdb's version contains in-frame clones alone and is incomplete. The table lists over 150,000 clones, around 13% of them singletons, with 0.55% to 0.8% in the top ten. The CDR3 is made up of 15 amino acids. The V and J ends lost 3 bases and 4 bases respectively, with 13 bases between them. Per the germline V gene, CDR1 is MNHNS and CDR2 is SASEGT. Cell sorting via CD45RO/CCR7/CD25/CD127/CD95/CD27 was performed to obtain CD4+ naive, central memory, regulatory and stem cell-like memory cells. Notes on this clone: Its matching antigen is unknown.

Broader study findings: A moderate, significant TCRB CDR3 shortening appeared in type 1 diabetes across four CD4+ subsets.

This receptor was taken from a woman aged 18-29 years in good health. The sample was central memory CD4+ T cells from blood. This chain uses TRBV6-1 with TRBJ2-1; D possibly corresponds to TRBD2 (6 bases). The chain's CDR3 is CASSDLRRAYNEQFF. DNA for the CDR3: TGTGCCAGCAGTGACCTGCGGAGGGCTTACAATGAGCAGTTCTTC.